This passage covers 14 T cell receptor beta chains from one sample sequenced in a study of metastatic and nonmetastatic thyroid tumors. TCRdb re-called the PCR reads through MiXCR. Of some 46,000 clones in the sample, 24% were seen once. Prior to thyroid surgery, none of the patients had received any treatment. Sequenced sample: blood. The source of these receptors is a male donor with papillary thyroid cancer or a benign thyroid nodule (not recorded which). Some clones in this sample may be carry-over from other donors' samples.

This clone has a count of ten or more. This chain connects TRBV13 to TRBJ2-7; TRBD1 might be the D (5 bases). CDR3 length: 15 residues. V was cut by 4 bases and J by 1 base, with 14 bases left in between. Germline V CDR1 and CDR2: PRHDT, FYEKMQ (reference sequence). CDR3 sequence (DNA): TGTGCCAGCAGCTGGTCAGCTCAGGGTTCCTACGAGCAGTACTTC. It encodes CASSWSAQGSYEQYF.

This clone was observed a few times. At one end the junction does not follow the germline gene, possibly because of a read error. The V and J genes are TRBV6-1 and TRBJ1-2; a possible D gene is TRBD1 (6 bases). The CDR3 length is 15 residues. Germline CDR1 and CDR2: MNHNS and SASEGT. The CDR3 protein is CASSMGDIMLYRYTF. DNA of the CDR3: TGTGCCAGCAGCATGGGGGACATTATGCTCTATCGCTACACCTTC.

A note on this clone: A junction end diverges from the germline sequence, so it may reflect a read error. This chain uses TRBV4-1 with TRBJ1-1, with unresolved D. The CDR3 has 15 amino acids. Germline V gene lookup returns CDR1 MGHRA and CDR2 YSYEKL. The CDR3 loop is CASSQVSDLNTEAFF. CDR3 bases: TGCGCCAGCAGCCAAGTATCGGACCTGAACACTGAGGCTTTCTTT.

V is TRBV13 and J is TRBJ1-1, with 7 bases aligning to TRBD1. Unmatched junction bases numbered 7, after V lost 6 bases and J lost 3 bases. From germline, CDR1 is PRHDT and CDR2 FYEKMQ (reference sequence). This CDR3 region has 14 residues. The CDR3 is CASRNGQAYTEAFF. The DNA of the CDR3 is TGTGCCAGCAGGAACGGACAGGCGTACACTGAAGCTTTCTTT.

This clone occurred many times. The chain joins TRBV29-1 to TRBJ1-2; D call uncertain. There are 12 residues in the CDR3. Per the germline V gene, CDR1 is SQVTM and CDR2 is ANQGSEA. Deletions cut 2 bases from V and 2 bases from J, with 6 bases between. CDR3 region: CSVELLNYGYTF. The CDR3 nucleotides read TGCAGCGTTGAACTCCTAAACTATGGCTACACCTTC.

This clone appeared many times. V is TRBV20-1 and J is TRBJ2-3; TRBD2 matches at 8 bases. The J segment lost 3 bases and the V segment lost 0 bases, leaving 5 bases of the junction unmatched. The CDR3 length is 15 residues. Germline CDR1 and CDR2: DFQATT and SNEGSKA (reference sequence). The CDR3 DNA reads TGCAGTGCTAGAGACTTGGGACTAGGGACAGATACGCAGTATTTT. This gives the protein CSARDLGLGTDTQYF.

This clone was seen at least ten times. This chain joins TRBV5-1 and TRBJ2-5; D is unresolved. Between the trimmed V and J ends, which lost 4 bases and 0 bases, there was a span of 10 bases. Germline lookup yields CDR1 SGHRS and CDR2 YFSETQ. This CDR3 has 14 residues. CDR3 protein: CASSLMRYQETQYF. CDR3 nucleotide sequence: TGCGCCAGCAGCCTGATGCGGTACCAAGAGACCCAGTACTTC.

The chain links TRBV20-1 to TRBJ2-1; D is ambiguous. V was pared by 6 bases and J by 5 bases, with 5 bases between. Germline V CDR1 and CDR2: DFQATT, SNEGSKA (reference sequence). The CDR3 sequence is 10 residues long. The DNA for the CDR3 is TGCAGTGCCATCAACAATGAGCAGTTCTTC. Translation: CSAINNEQFF.

This clone is labeled as medium-sized (0.01 to 0.1%). The chain uses TRBV12-3 or TRBV12-4 and TRBJ2-2; 7 bases match TRBD1. Unmatched junction bases numbered 7, after V lost 6 bases and J lost 3 bases. This CDR3 is built from 15 residues. DNA for the CDR3: TGTGCCAGCAGCCTGGACAGGCCAGACACCGGGGAGCTGTTTTTT. Amino acid sequence: CASSLDRPDTGELFF.

The J gene is TRBJ1-5, the V gene TRBV9, with D possibly TRBD1 on 6 matching bases. Germline V gene lookup returns CDR1 SGDLS and CDR2 YYNGEE. The CDR3 runs to 14 residues. V was cut by 4 bases and J by 4 bases, with 12 bases left in between. CDR3 sequence reads: CASSRTGQNQPQHF. CDR3 nucleotide sequence: TGTGCCAGCAGCCGAACAGGACAGAATCAGCCCCAGCATTTT. The variable domain in full, completed from reference TRBV9 and TRBJ1-5, reads DSGVTQTPKHLITATGQRVTLRCSPRSGDLSVYWYQQSLDQGLQFLIQYYNGEERAKGNILERFSAQQFPDLHSELNLSSLELGDSALYFCASSRTGQNQPQHFGDGTRLSIL.

This clone was seen many times. With a much larger clone just one base away, this may be a read error. The chain is built from TRBV6-5 and TRBJ1-4; D is unresolved. The CDR3 loop spans 12 amino acids. Germline V gives CDR1 MNHEY, CDR2 SVGAGI. The chain's CDR3 is CASSYSNGVLLF. In nucleotides, the CDR3 is TGTGCCAGCAGTTACTCGAATGGGGTTCTGCTTTTT.

This clone was seen repeatedly, ten times or more. CDR3 region: CASSLTGATSNEKLFF. The CDR3 DNA reads TGCGCCAGTTCTTTGACAGGTGCAACAAGTAATGAAAAACTGTTTTTT. The genes are TRBV5-1 and TRBJ1-4; a possible D gene is TRBD1 (6 bases). Germline V lookup: CDR1 SGHRS, CDR2 YFSETQ. V gave up 8 bases and J gave up 4 bases, with 21 bases separating them. The CDR3 is 16 residues long.

This clone was counted many times. The chain is built from TRBV12-3 or TRBV12-4 and TRBJ2-1, with TRBD2 matching over 8 bases. The trim removed 0 bases at V and 7 bases at J, leaving 8 bases unmatched. There are 16 residues in the CDR3. The CDR3 loop reads CASSLALAGGWNEQFF. The CDR3 DNA reads as TGTGCCAGCAGTTTAGCGTTGGCGGGAGGATGGAATGAGCAGTTCTTC.

This clone was counted between two and nine times. V and J are TRBV28 and TRBJ2-2, with TRBD2 as a possible D gene (5 bases). The CDR3 is 15 amino acids. V was cut by 4 bases and J by 6 bases, with 15 bases left in between. CDR1 and CDR2 from the germline V gene are MDHEN and SYDVKM. In DNA, the CDR3 is TGTGCCAGCAGTTCCAGAGGGCGATGGGCCGGGGAGCTGTTTTTT. Translated, it gives CASSSRGRWAGELFF. The full variable domain, completed using reference TRBV28 and TRBJ2-2, is DVKVTQSSRYLVKRTGEKVFLECVQDMDHENMFWYRQDPGLGLRLIYFSYDVKMKEKGDIPEGYSVSREKKERFSLILESASTNQTSMYLCASSSRGRWAGELFFGEGSRLTVL.